This T cell receptor (beta chain) appears in the sequencing data of a study of cytomegalovirus exposure and HLA in healthy donors. The primer mix had 60 Vbeta and 13 Jbeta primers. Method: immunoSEQ multiplex PCR; TCRdb's copy keeps in-frame clones and lacks some. The sample consists of roughly 160,000 clones, around 84% of them appearing once. The CDR3 runs 13 residues. Deletions cut 5 bases from V and 3 bases from J, with 10 bases between. In germline, CDR1 is MNHEY, CDR2 SMNVEV (reference sequence). The TCR originated in a man in his thirties or forties in good health and CMV-seropositive. The chain uses TRBV27 and TRBJ1-1; possibly TRBD1 for D (5 bases). The sample comprised PBMCs. CDR3 in DNA: TGTGCCAGCAGTCAGGGTCTGTACACTGAAGCTTTCTTT. Its protein is CASSQGLYTEAFF.